This T cell receptor (beta chain) was sequenced during a study of T cell responses to AZD1222 COVID-19 vaccine. Whole-study results and caveats: In a largely white British group with more females than males, clonal diversity was possibly underestimated.

This table comes from immunoSEQ multiplex PCR, and its TCRdb copy is limited to in-frame clones, with some not included. Here the sample spans 65,000 to 95,000 clones, about 85% being singletons. The CDR3 sequence is 14 residues long. Trimming pared 4 bases from V and 1 base from J, leaving 9 bases between. From germline, CDR1 is KGHSH and CDR2 LQKENI. About this clone: No antigen is known for it.

This sequence joins TRBV18 and TRBJ2-3; no firm D call. The sequence was collected from an adult in good health. Source: peripheral blood, taken on day 0 of AZD1222 vaccination. The CDR3 loop reads CASSLAAGTDTQYF. CDR3 sequence (DNA): TGTGCCAGCTCACTAGCCGCGGGCACAGATACGCAGTATTTT.